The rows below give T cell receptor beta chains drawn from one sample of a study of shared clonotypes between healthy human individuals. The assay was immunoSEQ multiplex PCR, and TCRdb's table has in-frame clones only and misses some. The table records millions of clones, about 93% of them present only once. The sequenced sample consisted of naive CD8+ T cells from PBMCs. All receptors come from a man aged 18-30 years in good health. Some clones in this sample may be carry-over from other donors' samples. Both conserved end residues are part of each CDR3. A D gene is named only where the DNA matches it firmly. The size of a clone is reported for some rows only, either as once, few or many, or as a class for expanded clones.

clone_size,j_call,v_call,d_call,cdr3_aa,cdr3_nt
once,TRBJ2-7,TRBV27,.,CATRGSSYEQYF,TGTGCCACCCGGGGAAGCTCCTACGAGCAGTACTTC
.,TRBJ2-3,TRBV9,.,CASSAGGYSSTDTQYF,TGTGCCAGCAGCGCCGGGGGATACTCTAGCACAGATACGCAGTATTTT
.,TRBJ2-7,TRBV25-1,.,CASSEGYEQYF,TGTGCCAGCAGTGAGGGCTACGAGCAGTACTTC
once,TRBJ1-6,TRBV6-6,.,CASSLGRTSRNSPLHF,TGTGCCAGCAGTTTAGGAAGAACCAGTAGAAATTCACCCCTCCACTTT
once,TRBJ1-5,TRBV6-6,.,CASIPGGEGNQPQHF,TGTGCCAGCATCCCGGGGGGGGAAGGCAATCAGCCCCAGCATTTT
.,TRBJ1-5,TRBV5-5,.,CASSLAPGSNQPQHF,TGTGCCAGCAGCTTGGCGCCGGGGAGCAATCAGCCCCAGCATTTT
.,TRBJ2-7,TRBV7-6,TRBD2,CASSPAGGGFRSSYEQYF,TGTGCCAGCAGCCCAGCGGGGGGGGGCTTCCGGAGCTCCTACGAGCAGTACTTC
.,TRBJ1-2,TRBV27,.,CASSLAPVYGYTF,TGTGCCAGCAGCCTAGCCCCGGTCTATGGCTACACCTTC
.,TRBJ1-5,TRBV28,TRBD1,CASSLSGGGQPQHF,TGTGCCAGCAGTTTATCAGGGGGCGGTCAGCCCCAGCATTTT
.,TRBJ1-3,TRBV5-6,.,CASSLGESNTIYF,TGTGCCAGCAGCTTGGGGGAGTCAAACACCATATATTTT
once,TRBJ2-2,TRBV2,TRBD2,CASWIAGDGELFF,TGTGCCAGCTGGATAGCGGGAGACGGGGAGCTGTTTTTT
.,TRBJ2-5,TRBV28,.,CASSLSPPTGPFATQYF,TGTGCCAGCAGTTTATCCCCCCCGACAGGACCCTTCGCGACCCAGTACTTC
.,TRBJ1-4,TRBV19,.,CASSPQQGPNEKLFF,TGTGCCAGTAGTCCCCAACAGGGACCTAATGAAAAACTGTTTTTT
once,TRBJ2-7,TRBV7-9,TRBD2,CASSAQLAGDYEQYF,TGTGCCAGCAGCGCCCAACTAGCGGGAGACTACGAGCAGTACTTC
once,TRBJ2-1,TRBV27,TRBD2,CASSPGTSGLNEQFF,TGTGCCAGCAGTCCCGGGACTAGCGGGCTTAATGAGCAGTTCTTC
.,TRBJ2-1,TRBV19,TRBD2,CASSETGTSGGNEQFF,TGTGCCAGTAGCGAAACCGGGACTAGCGGGGGGAATGAGCAGTTCTTC
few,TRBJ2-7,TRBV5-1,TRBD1,CASSLGQGAYEQYF,TGCGCCAGCAGCTTGGGACAGGGGGCGTACGAGCAGTACTTC
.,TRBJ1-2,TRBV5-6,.,CASSLVQVSYGYTF,TGTGCCAGCAGCTTGGTCCAGGTTAGCTATGGCTACACCTTC
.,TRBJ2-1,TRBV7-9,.,CASSAPRDEQFF,TGTGCCAGCAGCGCGCCGAGGGATGAGCAGTTCTTC
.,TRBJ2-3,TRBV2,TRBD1,CASSEGQGRTDTQYF,TGTGCCAGCAGTGAAGGACAGGGGCGCACAGATACGCAGTATTTT
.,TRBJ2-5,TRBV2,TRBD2,CASSETSGRALGETQYF,TGTGCCAGCAGCGAGACTAGCGGGAGGGCCCTCGGAGAGACCCAGTACTTC
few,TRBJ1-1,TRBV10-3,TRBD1,CAISGGTGLNTEAFF,TGTGCCATCAGTGGGGGGACAGGCCTTAACACTGAAGCTTTCTTT
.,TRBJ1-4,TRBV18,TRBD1,CASSPGTGYEKLFF,TGTGCCAGCTCACCGGGGACAGGGTACGAAAAACTGTTTTTT
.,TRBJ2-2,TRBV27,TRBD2,CASSSRGGTGELFF,TGTGCCAGCTCATCCCGCGGGGGCACCGGGGAGCTGTTTTTT
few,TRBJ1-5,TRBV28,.,CASSWAAYSKEPQHF,TGTGCCAGCAGTTGGGCAGCCTACAGCAAGGAGCCCCAGCATTTT
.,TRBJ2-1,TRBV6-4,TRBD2,CASSFLAGGVYNEQFF,TGTGCCAGCAGCTTTCTAGCGGGAGGGGTCTACAATGAGCAGTTCTTC
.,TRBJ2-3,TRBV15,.,CATSKRGGLDTQYF,TGTGCCACCTCCAAGCGTGGGGGATTGGATACGCAGTATTTT
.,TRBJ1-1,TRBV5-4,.,CASSLDENTEAFF,TGTGCCAGCAGCTTGGACGAGAACACTGAAGCTTTCTTT
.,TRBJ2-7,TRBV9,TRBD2,CASSLVGTSGPYEQYF,TGTGCCAGCAGCCTAGTCGGGACTAGCGGGCCCTACGAGCAGTACTTC
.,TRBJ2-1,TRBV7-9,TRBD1,CASSLPRTGSNEQFF,TGTGCCAGCAGCTTACCCCGGACAGGGTCCAATGAGCAGTTCTTC
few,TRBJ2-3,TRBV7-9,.,CASTHSADTQYF,TGTGCCAGCACCCACTCGGCAGATACGCAGTATTTT
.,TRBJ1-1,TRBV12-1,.,CASSFEPKSEAFF,TGTGCCAGCAGCTTTGAGCCAAAGTCTGAAGCTTTCTTT
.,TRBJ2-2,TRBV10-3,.,CAIAGTRISSGELFF,TGTGCCATCGCCGGGACGCGAATATCCTCCGGGGAGCTGTTTTTT
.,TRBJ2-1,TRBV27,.,CASSFIAASYNEQFF,TGTGCCAGCAGTTTTATAGCGGCTTCCTACAATGAGCAGTTCTTC
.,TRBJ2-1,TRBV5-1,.,CASSLGLNNEQFF,TGCGCCAGCAGCTTGGGACTAAACAATGAGCAGTTCTTC
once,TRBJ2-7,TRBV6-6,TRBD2,CASSLSGRATYEQYF,TGTGCCAGCAGTTTGAGCGGGAGGGCCACCTACGAGCAGTACTTC
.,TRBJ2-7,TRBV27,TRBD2,CASSFGTSSYEQYF,TGTGCCAGCAGTTTCGGGACTAGCTCCTACGAGCAGTACTTC
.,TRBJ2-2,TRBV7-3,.,CASSLGAGPPGELFF,TGTGCCAGCAGCTTAGGTGCGGGGCCTCCCGGGGAGCTGTTTTTT
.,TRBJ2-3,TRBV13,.,CASSLRTGDPRSTDTQYF,TGTGCCAGCAGCTTACGAACGGGAGATCCCCGAAGCACAGATACGCAGTATTTT
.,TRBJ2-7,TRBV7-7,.,CASSLGAGYEQYF,TGTGCCAGCAGCCTGGGGGCAGGCTACGAGCAGTACTTC
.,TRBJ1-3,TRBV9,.,CASSVEAGADTIYF,TGTGCCAGCAGCGTAGAGGCAGGGGCCGACACCATATATTTT
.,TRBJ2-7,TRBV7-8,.,CASSPRQSYEQYF,TGTGCCAGCAGCCCTCGACAGTCTTACGAGCAGTACTTC
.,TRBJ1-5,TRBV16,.,CASSQFPPNQPQHF,TGTGCCAGCAGCCAATTCCCCCCCAATCAGCCCCAGCATTTT
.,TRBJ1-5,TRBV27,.,CASRVGGSNQPQHF,TGTGCCAGCAGAGTTGGGGGAAGCAATCAGCCCCAGCATTTT
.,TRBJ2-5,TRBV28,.,CASSSYRKETQYF,TGTGCCAGCAGTTCATACAGGAAAGAGACCCAGTACTTC
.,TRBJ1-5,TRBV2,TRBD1,CASRGTGGNQPQHF,TGTGCCAGCAGGGGGACAGGGGGCAATCAGCCCCAGCATTTT
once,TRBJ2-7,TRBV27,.,CASGPGGLGSYEQYF,TGTGCCAGCGGGCCTGGTGGGCTGGGCTCCTACGAGCAGTACTTC
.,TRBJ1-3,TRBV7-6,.,CASSLVASGNTIYF,TGTGCCAGCAGCTTAGTGGCCTCTGGAAACACCATATATTTT
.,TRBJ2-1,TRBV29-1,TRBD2,CSVGWLAGGPSYNEQFF,TGCAGCGTTGGCTGGCTAGCGGGAGGGCCGTCCTACAATGAGCAGTTCTTC
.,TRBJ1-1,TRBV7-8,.,CASSGRGTRNTEAFF,TGTGCCAGCAGCGGACGAGGGACGAGGAACACTGAAGCTTTCTTT
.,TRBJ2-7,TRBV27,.,CASSLSWQGPNYEQYF,TGTGCCAGCAGTTTATCGTGGCAGGGTCCAAACTACGAGCAGTACTTC
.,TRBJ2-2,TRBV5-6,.,CASSPPSENTGELFF,TGTGCCAGCAGCCCCCCTAGCGAGAACACCGGGGAGCTGTTTTTT
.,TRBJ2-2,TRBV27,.,CASSLRGGAGGELFF,TGTGCCAGCAGTTTAAGGGGGGGCGCAGGTGGGGAGCTGTTTTTT